This record looks at one TCR beta chain sequence and its context. These data belong to a study of shared clonotypes between healthy human individuals. Germline V gives CDR1 SGHNT, CDR2 YYREEE (reference sequence). This CDR3 contains 16 residues. Trimming removed 4 bases from V and 7 bases from J; junction bases left unmatched: 13. Scientists sequenced DNA from unsorted PBMC on ten immunoSEQ deep assay plates. Assay used: immunoSEQ multiplex PCR; TCRdb lists only in-frame clones, some missing. The data hold about 480,000 clones, with approximately 79% observed a single time. This receptor was identified in a woman aged 40 to 50 in good health. Some clones in this sample may be carry-over from other donors' samples. The sequencing input was PBMCs. The V call is TRBV5-4, the J call TRBJ2-1; TRBD2 agrees at 8 bases. The CDR3 nucleotides read TGTGCCAGCAGCCCAGGCCTTACTATAGCGGGGAATGAGCAGTTCTTC. Protein sequence: CASSPGLTIAGNEQFF.